A single sample gave rise to the 3 T cell receptor beta chains below, sequenced in a study of identical twins (TCRdb year 2016). Receptors were amplified or captured by 5' RACE. Sequencer: Illumina HiSeq 2000. TCRdb trimmed the raw reads at Q25, called clones with MiXCR and kept productive beta chains. CDR3 protein sequences are deduplicated, and each keeps its most common genes and DNA. The sample table contains 640,000 or so distinct CDR3 sequences; only one count was recorded for 5.5% to 6.5% of them. The ten biggest clones cover 1.5% to 2% of the sample. The sequenced sample consisted of naive T cells sorted from blood. This specimen's cell subset or site label, per the study, means: cells isolated with a human naive T-cell isolation kit. These receptors came from a man between 18 and 29 years old in good health.

This clonotype was detected a few times. This chain joins TRBV14 and TRBJ2-5; TRBD1 matches 7 bases. V lost 0 bases to trimming and J lost 4 bases; unmatched junction nucleotides: 8. Germline CDR1 is SGHDN and CDR2 is FVKESK. CDR3 length equals 16 residues. The CDR3 nucleotides read TGTGCCAGCAGCCAAGATGTCGGACAGGCCAGAGAGACCCAGTACTTC. It specifies CASSQDVGQARETQYF.

This clonotype was observed at least ten times. The V call is TRBV4-2, the J call TRBJ2-7; 7 nucleotides align to TRBD2. The CDR3 consists of 14 residues. CDR1 is LGHNA and CDR2 is YNFKEQ in the germline V gene. V shed 4 bases, J shed 3 bases, and the junction held 6 bases outside the gene matches. The CDR3: CASSLVRGGYEQYF. CDR3 coding DNA: TGTGCCAGCAGCCTTGTTCGCGGGGGCTACGAGCAGTACTTC.

Many counts were recorded for this clonotype. This chain uses TRBV7-9 with TRBJ2-1, with 10 positions matching TRBD1. The CDR3 consists of 14 residues. Germline lookup yields CDR1 SEHNR and CDR2 FQNEAQ (reference sequence). V lost 7 bases and J lost 9; bases outside the gene matches: 9. The CDR3 loop is CASTWGQGSIEQFF. DNA for the CDR3: TGTGCCAGCACATGGGGACAGGGGTCTATTGAGCAGTTCTTC.